These 27 T cell receptor beta chains share one sample of origin, sequenced in a study of STAT3 mutations in large granular lymphocyte leukemia. Study outcomes and limitations: In T-cell large granular lymphocyte leukemia, about half of patients showed multiple immunodominant subclonotypes.

Libraries were prepared by immunoSEQ multiplex PCR; TCRdb keeps only in-frame clonotypes and omits some of them. The sample lists around 7,800 clones, roughly nine tenths occurring once. The antigens for these receptors are not known. Sequencing input: peripheral blood mononuclear cells. The source is an elderly man with T-cell large granular lymphocyte leukemia. Some clones in this sample may be carry-over from other donors' samples.

The chain uses TRBV5-1 and TRBJ1-5; no firm D call. Germline lookup yields CDR1 SGHRS and CDR2 YFSETQ. The CDR3 is 15 residues long. V was trimmed by 4 bases and J by 3 bases, leaving 14 bases between them. The CDR3 here is CASSLDLDHNQPQHF. CDR3 sequence (DNA): TGCGCCAGCAGCCTGGACTTAGACCACAATCAGCCCCAGCATTTT.

The chain uses TRBV5-1 and TRBJ1-5, with D uncertain. The CDR3 runs 14 residues. Germline V gives CDR1 SGHRS, CDR2 YFSETQ. The V gene lost 0 bases and the J gene lost 0 bases, with 4 bases spanning the gap. CDR3 region: CASSLGVSNQPQHF. CDR3 sequence (DNA): TGCGCCAGCAGCTTGGGAGTTAGCAATCAGCCCCAGCATTTT.

This rearrangement joins TRBV27 to TRBJ1-4; tentatively, D is TRBD1 (6 bases). There are 13 residues in the CDR3. Trimming removed 7 bases from V and 8 bases from J, with 14 bases in between. The germline V gene has CDR1 MNHEY and CDR2 SMNVEV (reference sequence). CDR3 protein: CASTRRGQEKLFF. The CDR3 DNA reads as TGTGCCAGCACCCGACGGGGGCAGGAAAAACTGTTTTTT.

The CDR3 coding sequence is TGTGCCAGCAGCTCCCGACTGGGGCAGCCCCAGCATTTT. It encodes CASSSRLGQPQHF. This rearrangement joins TRBV6-5 to TRBJ1-5; D call uncertain. This CDR3 comprises 13 residues. The germline V gene encodes CDR1 MNHEY and CDR2 SVGAGI. V lost 6 bases and J lost 7, with 13 bases in between.

The rearrangement uses TRBV5-4 and TRBJ2-2, with D unresolved. Germline loops: CDR1 SGHNT, CDR2 YYREEE (reference sequence). The CDR3 runs 12 residues. Between the trimmed V and J ends, which lost 4 bases and 6 bases, there was a span of 7 bases. For the CDR3, the DNA is TGTGCCAGCAGCCAGGTAGCCGGGGAGCTGTTTTTT. Protein sequence: CASSQVAGELFF.

The rearrangement uses TRBV27 and TRBJ2-1, with D possibly matching TRBD1 (5 bases). Germline values: CDR1 MNHEY, CDR2 SMNVEV (reference sequence). Trimming stripped 3 bases from V and 6 bases from J, with 18 bases between. This CDR3 spans 16 amino acids. The CDR3 DNA reads as TGTGCCAGCAGTTTTTCAGGGAACCCTTCTGTCAATGAGCAGTTCTTC. Residues: CASSFSGNPSVNEQFF.

V usage is TRBV7-9 and J usage is TRBJ2-5; a possible D gene is TRBD2 (7 bases). The CDR3 extends over 16 amino acids. V was trimmed by 8 bases and J by 4 bases, leaving 23 bases between them. Looked up from germline, CDR1 is SEHNR and CDR2 is FQNEAQ (reference sequence). This CDR3 is CASHGGGRGVAETQYF. The CDR3 DNA follows: TGTGCCAGCCACGGCGGGGGCAGGGGTGTTGCAGAGACCCAGTACTTC.

This sequence joins TRBV4-1 and TRBJ1-4, with TRBD1 matching 8 bases. CDR3 length: 15 residues. V dropped 1 base and J dropped 5; count of bases not matched to a gene: 3. The V gene's germline CDR1 is MGHRA and CDR2 YSYEKL. The CDR3 here is CASSQAGTGNEKLFF. The CDR3 nucleotides read TGCGCCAGCAGCCAAGCCGGGACAGGCAATGAAAAACTGTTTTTT.

The chain combines TRBV30 with TRBJ1-1; possible D gene TRBD1, 5 bases. The V gene lost 5 bases and the J gene lost 0 bases, with 13 bases spanning the gap. CDR1 is GTSNPN and CDR2 is SVGIG in the germline V gene (reference sequence). This CDR3 is 14 amino acids long. CDR3 nucleotides: TGTGCCTGGGAGCTGGGGGTCGTGAACACTGAAGCTTTCTTT. Translated: CAWELGVVNTEAFF.

This sequence joins TRBV9 and TRBJ1-6; no firm D call. Trimming stripped 0 bases from V and 8 bases from J, with 9 bases between. Per germline, CDR1 SGDLS and CDR2 YYNGEE. This CDR3 region has 14 residues. In DNA, the CDR3 is TGTGCCAGCAGCGTAGCGGCGACGGATTCACCCCTCCACTTT. It encodes CASSVAATDSPLHF.

The chain is built from TRBV19 and TRBJ2-5, with D possibly matching TRBD2 (6 bases). This CDR3 is 14 amino acids long. The germline CDR1 and CDR2 sequences are LNHDA and SQIVND (reference sequence). Between the trimmed V and J ends, which lost 6 bases and 3 bases, there was a span of 14 bases. This CDR3 reads CASSMTRGEETQYF. The CDR3 region has the DNA TGTGCCAGTAGCATGACGCGCGGGGAAGAGACCCAGTACTTC.

The chain employs TRBV13 and TRBJ2-5, with 7 bases that match TRBD2. V gave up 1 base and J gave up 7 bases; unmatched junction bases: 6. The germline V gene has CDR1 PRHDT and CDR2 FYEKMQ (reference sequence). The CDR3 sequence is 14 residues long. The CDR3 spells CASSLVGGEGTQYF. CDR3 in DNA: TGTGCCAGCAGCTTAGTGGGAGGGGAAGGGACCCAGTACTTC.

The V gene is TRBV7-2, the J gene TRBJ2-7; 11 nucleotides line up with TRBD2. CDR1 and CDR2 from the germline V gene are SGHTA and FQGNSA. V dropped 7 bases and J dropped 0; count of bases not matched to a gene: 8. CDR3 length equals 16 residues. The CDR3 loop is CASNLAGGRSSYEQYF. CDR3 nucleotides: TGTGCCAGCAACCTAGCGGGGGGCCGGAGCTCCTACGAGCAGTACTTC.

The chain joins TRBV15 to TRBJ1-2; the D gene is possibly TRBD1 (5 bases). Trimming stripped 1 base from V and 8 bases from J, with 11 bases between. Germline CDR1 is LNHNV and CDR2 is YYDKDF (reference sequence). CDR3 length: 13 residues. CDR3: CATSRGRGEGYTF. DNA for the CDR3: TGTGCCACCAGCAGAGGACGGGGGGAAGGCTACACCTTC.

The DNA of the CDR3 is TGTGCCAGCGCCAGGGACTACGAGCAGTACTTC. This codes for CASARDYEQYF. J is TRBJ2-7 and V is TRBV25-1, with a possible D match to TRBD1 (5 bases). CDR3 length equals 11 residues. Looked up from germline, CDR1 is MGHDK and CDR2 is SYGVNS. The V gene lost 8 bases and the J gene lost 3 bases, with 8 bases spanning the gap.

The V gene is TRBV18, the J gene TRBJ2-1, with 7 bases that match TRBD2. V was pared by 3 bases and J by 7 bases, with 12 bases of the junction left unmatched. The CDR3 sequence is 16 residues long. Germline CDR1 reads KGHSH; CDR2 reads LQKENI. CDR3 sequence: CASSPREGQWGNEQFF. For the CDR3, the DNA is TGTGCCAGCTCACCCAGGGAGGGCCAGTGGGGGAATGAGCAGTTCTTC.

This chain joins TRBV5-1 and TRBJ2-2; 8 bases agree with TRBD1. The CDR3 extends over 15 amino acids. Germline loops: CDR1 SGHRS, CDR2 YFSETQ. The junction had 5 bases not matched to a gene; V was cut back by 3 bases and J by 4 bases. CDR3 DNA sequence: TGCGCCAGCAGCTCCCGGACAGGGCCCACCGGGGAGCTGTTTTTT. It yields the protein CASSSRTGPTGELFF.

The rearrangement uses TRBV15 and TRBJ1-5; 8 bases are a match to TRBD1. The CDR3 loop spans 14 amino acids. The trim removed 9 bases at V and 5 bases at J, leaving 9 bases unmatched. CDR1 and CDR2 from the germline V gene are LNHNV and YYDKDF (reference sequence). Written as DNA, the CDR3 is TGTGCCACAGCAACAGGGGGTCGGGATCAGCCCCAGCATTTT. Protein product: CATATGGRDQPQHF.

The V call is TRBV6-5, the J call TRBJ2-5; 8 bases are a match to TRBD2. Germline trimming cut 2 bases from V and 2 bases from J; bases unmatched to any gene: 4. Germline values: CDR1 MNHEY, CDR2 SVGAGI. The CDR3 extends over 15 amino acids. The CDR3 region has the DNA TGTGCCAGCAGTTACCGGGCTAGCGGGCAAGAGACCCAGTACTTC. Translated, it gives CASSYRASGQETQYF.

The chain has TRBV4-1 and TRBJ2-3; no definite D call. V dropped 0 bases and J dropped 0 bases, with 7 bases sitting between them. CDR3 length: 15 amino acids. Germline CDR1 is MGHRA and CDR2 is YSYEKL. The CDR3 nucleotides read TGCGCCAGCAGCCAAGAGTTCGCTAGCACAGATACGCAGTATTTT. Protein product: CASSQEFASTDTQYF.

V gene TRBV7-9 combines with J gene TRBJ2-7; D might be TRBD1 (5 bases). Germline V gene data show CDR1 as SEHNR and CDR2 as FQNEAQ (reference sequence). Trimming removed 1 base at V and 12 bases at J, with 13 bases between. CDR3 size: 12 residues. CDR3 sequence (DNA): TGTGCCAGCAGCTTAGGGGGCCCAGAAGGGTACTTC. Its protein is CASSLGGPEGYF. Full variable domain (outside the CDR3, taken from reference TRBV7-9 and TRBJ2-7): DTGVSQNPRHKITKRGQNVTFRCDPISEHNRLYWYRQTLGQGPEFLTYFQNEAQLEKSRLLSDRFSAERPKGSFSTLEIQRTEQGDSAMYLCASSLGGPEGYFGPGTRLTVT.

The gene calls are TRBV4-3 and TRBJ2-6; D gene unclear. Trimming removed 1 base from V and 0 bases from J, with 7 bases in between. This CDR3 comprises 16 residues. In germline, CDR1 is LGHNA, CDR2 YSLEER. The CDR3 reads CASSQGHSSGANVLTF. In nucleotides, the CDR3 is TGCGCCAGCAGCCAAGGACACAGCTCTGGGGCCAACGTCCTGACTTTC.

The rearrangement links TRBV5-8 to TRBJ2-3; D unresolved. V lost 1 base, J lost 5 bases, and 8 bases lay in between. The CDR3 has 13 residues. Germline V CDR1 and CDR2: SGHTS, YDEGEE. The CDR3: CASSLYFGDTQYF. The CDR3 DNA sequence: TGTGCCAGCAGCTTGTACTTTGGAGATACGCAGTATTTT.

The V and J genes are TRBV18 and TRBJ2-7, with no clear D. This CDR3 has 14 amino acids. With 3 bases removed from V and 0 bases from J, the gap between germline ends came to 9 bases. In germline, CDR1 is KGHSH, CDR2 LQKENI. The CDR3 protein is CASSPVISSYEQYF. The CDR3 DNA follows: TGTGCCAGCTCACCTGTGATTAGCTCCTACGAGCAGTACTTC.

This sequence joins TRBV13 and TRBJ2-1; TRBD2 matches at 8 bases. V dropped 5 bases and J dropped 4; count of bases not matched to a gene: 7. Germline CDR1 reads PRHDT; CDR2 reads FYEKMQ (reference sequence). This CDR3 has 15 amino acids. CDR3 protein: CASSRPGGWYNEQFF. The CDR3 bases are TGTGCCAGCAGCCGACCGGGGGGGTGGTACAATGAGCAGTTCTTC.

This rearrangement joins TRBV7-9 to TRBJ2-7, with a weak D call TRBD1 (5 bases). Deletions cut 0 bases from V and 3 bases from J, with 9 bases between. The CDR3 is 14 amino acids. Germline CDR1 reads SEHNR; CDR2 reads FQNEAQ (reference sequence). CDR3 sequence: CASSLAQGVYEQYF. The CDR3 DNA reads as TGTGCCAGCAGCTTAGCGCAGGGTGTCTACGAGCAGTACTTC.

The V and J genes are TRBV13 and TRBJ2-7; D call uncertain. The CDR3 consists of 10 residues. Germline loops: CDR1 PRHDT, CDR2 FYEKMQ (reference sequence). The V gene lost 5 bases and the J gene lost 4 bases, with 3 bases spanning the gap. CDR3 bases: TGTGCCAGCAGCCCTTACGAGCAGTACTTC. Translating gives CASSPYEQYF.